Listed below are T cell receptor beta chains from one sample, sequenced in a study of cytomegalovirus exposure and HLA in healthy donors. Only in-frame clones appear in the TCRdb table, and some are missing; sequencing was by immunoSEQ multiplex PCR. This table has 170,000 or so clones, approximately 80% appearing once. Sequencing used PBMCs. The origin of the receptors is a man younger than 45 in good health and CMV-seropositive. CDR3s include the opening cysteine and the closing phenylalanine or tryptophan. The order of the fields is V gene, clone size, D gene, J gene, CDR3 DNA, CDR3 protein. D genes are given only for firm matches. Where a row states a size, it is once, few, many or the class of an expanded clone; other rows omit it.

>TRBV5-8|-|-|TRBJ1-6
TGTGCCAGCAGCCTATTCCTCGGACAGTCCTCCCACTATAATTCACCCCTCCACTTT
CASSLFLGQSSHYNSPLHF
>TRBV5-1|-|-|TRBJ2-2
TGCGCCAGCACCACAGACCGTATCACCGGGGAGCTGTTTTTT
CASTTDRITGELFF
>TRBV2|few|-|TRBJ1-1
TGTGCCAGCAGTGAAGCCGGGGTTAGCGCTGAAGCTTTCTTT
CASSEAGVSAEAFF
>TRBV5-6|few|TRBD1|TRBJ2-3
TGTGCCAGCAGCACGGGACAGGGGCCACTTGGGGATACGCAGTATTTT
CASSTGQGPLGDTQYF
>TRBV4-3|-|-|TRBJ2-6
TGCGCCAGCAGCCAAGTCACTAGCAGCTCTGGGGCCAACGTCCTGACTTTC
CASSQVTSSSGANVLTF
>TRBV19|-|-|TRBJ2-5
TGTGCCAGTAGTATTGCAGGGTTTTTAGAGGCCCAGTACTTC
CASSIAGFLEAQYF
>TRBV2|-|-|TRBJ1-2
TGTGCCAGCACGGGTGACGACTATGGCTACACCTTC
CASTGDDYGYTF
>TRBV18|-|TRBD2|TRBJ2-3
TGTGCCAGCTCACCACCGGCCGGGACTAGCGTCACAGATACGCAGTATTTT
CASSPPAGTSVTDTQYF
>TRBV6-6|-|-|TRBJ1-2
TGTGCCAGCAGTGCAGTTAGCAAAGACTATGGCTACACCTTC
CASSAVSKDYGYTF
>TRBV28|-|TRBD2|TRBJ2-7
TGTGCCAGCAGTTTAATAAGCGGGAGGATCTACGAGCAGTACTTC
CASSLISGRIYEQYF
>TRBV28|few|TRBD2|TRBJ2-7
TGTGCCAGCAGTTTGCTAGCGGTACGCTACGAGCAGTACTTC
CASSLLAVRYEQYF
>TRBV5-1|-|-|TRBJ2-1
TGCGCCAGCAGCTTGGGAGGGTGGGACTACAATGAGCAGTTCTTC
CASSLGGWDYNEQFF
>TRBV7-3|-|-|TRBJ2-3
TGTGCCGGTCCCGTTTGGGCCACTAGCACAGATACGCAGTATTTT
CAGPVWATSTDTQYF
>TRBV4-3|-|TRBD2|TRBJ2-5
TGCGCCAGCAGCCAAGATATTTCGGGGGGCCAAGAGACCCAGTACTTC
CASSQDISGGQETQYF
>TRBV9|once|TRBD2|TRBJ2-2
TGTGCCAGCAGCGTAGGGACTAGCGGGAACACCGGGGAGCTGTTTTTT
CASSVGTSGNTGELFF
>TRBV19|-|-|TRBJ2-1
TGTGCCAGTAGTATTTTCGGGGTAAATGAGCAGTTCTTC
CASSIFGVNEQFF
>TRBV7-9|-|TRBD1|TRBJ1-4
TGTGCCAGCAGCTGGAGGGGGCCCACTAATGAAAAACTGTTTTTT
CASSWRGPTNEKLFF
>TRBV2|-|-|TRBJ1-5
TGTGCCAGCAGTGAGGCAGAACATCAGCCCCAGCATTTT
CASSEAEHQPQHF
>TRBV14|once|TRBD1|TRBJ2-5
TGTGCCAGCAGCCAAGCAGGGGGCCAAGAGACCCAGTACTTC
CASSQAGGQETQYF
>TRBV2|-|TRBD1|TRBJ2-5
TGTGCCAGCAGTCGACAGGGATGGTACCAAGAGACCCAGTACTTC
CASSRQGWYQETQYF
>TRBV4-2|-|TRBD1|TRBJ1-2
TGTGCCAGCAGCCCCCCAGGACAGGGAAACTATGGCTACACCTTC
CASSPPGQGNYGYTF
>TRBV7-9|-|TRBD2|TRBJ2-7
TGTGCCAGCAGCGACAAGGGTGGGACTAGCGTTACAGACGTCTACGAGCAGTACTTC
CASSDKGGTSVTDVYEQYF
>TRBV6-5|-|TRBD1|TRBJ2-2
TGTGCCAGCAAAACAGGGGGGATCACCGGGGAGCTGTTTTTT
CASKTGGITGELFF
>TRBV5-4|-|TRBD1|TRBJ1-1
TGTGCCAGCAGCTTGGAGGGGGCGTTGGGTGAAGCTTTCTTT
CASSLEGALGEAFF
>TRBV12-5|-|TRBD1|TRBJ1-5
TGTGCTAGTGGTCTTACAGGGGGCCAAAGCAATCAGCCCCAGCATTTT
CASGLTGGQSNQPQHF
>TRBV4-3|-|TRBD1|TRBJ1-2
TGCGCCAGCAGCCGGACAGGGGACTATGGCTACACCTTC
CASSRTGDYGYTF
>TRBV19|-|-|TRBJ2-3
TGTGCCAGTAGTATGACAGAGCGAGATACGCAGTATTTT
CASSMTERDTQYF